This T cell receptor beta chain originates from a study of shared clonotypes between healthy human individuals. Study-wide points: Among non-shared clonotypes, generation probabilities were lower than among those shared by all four donors. The study found 4.5% to 5% of naive CD4 clonotypes shared across a few donors.

The CDR3 consists of 13 residues. Trimming cost V 10 bases and J 5 bases; bases outside gene matches: 4. The V gene's germline CDR1 is ENHRY and CDR2 SYGVKD. With regard to this clone: The antigen remains undetermined.

The investigators split CD4+ cells into a CD45RA+ naive subset and a CD45RA-negative memory subset. Sequencing used immunoSEQ multiplex PCR; TCRdb keeps in-frame clones, though not all of them. The sample records around 2.5 million clones, approximately 93% being singletons. This TCR was sampled from a man aged 18 to 29 in good health. Some clones in this sample may be carry-over from other donors' samples. The specimen sequenced was naive CD4+ T cells from PBMCs. Regarding subset: CD45RA+ positively selected. This rearrangement joins TRBV10-3 to TRBJ2-7; TRBD2 agrees at 14 bases. The CDR3 region has the DNA TGTGCCACCGGACTAGCGGGAGGAAACGAGCAGTACTTC. This sequence encodes CATGLAGGNEQYF.